This record covers a single TCR beta chain. The data stem from a study of T cells after yellow fever vaccination. The V end was cut by 3 bases, the J end by 4 bases, with 14 bases between. The CDR3 runs 14 residues. Germline-derived CDR1 and CDR2 are DFQATT and SNEGSKA (reference sequence). A 5'RACE template-switching step, the method used to make TCR cDNA, added a universal primer site and UMIs. Using its own MiXCR run on the 5' RACE reads, TCRdb lists one record per CDR3 protein. The table shows around 360,000 distinct CDR3 sequences, with 11% occurring only once. V and J are TRBV20-1 and TRBJ2-3; D is perhaps TRBD2 (5 bases). This specimen was PBMCs, taken on the day of the first yellow fever vaccination. The TCR sequence derives from a man aged 18 to 29 who received the YFV17D yellow fever vaccine. The CDR3 sequence is CSARVGAGSDTQYF. DNA of the CDR3: TGCAGTGCTAGGGTGGGTGCGGGCTCAGATACGCAGTATTTT.